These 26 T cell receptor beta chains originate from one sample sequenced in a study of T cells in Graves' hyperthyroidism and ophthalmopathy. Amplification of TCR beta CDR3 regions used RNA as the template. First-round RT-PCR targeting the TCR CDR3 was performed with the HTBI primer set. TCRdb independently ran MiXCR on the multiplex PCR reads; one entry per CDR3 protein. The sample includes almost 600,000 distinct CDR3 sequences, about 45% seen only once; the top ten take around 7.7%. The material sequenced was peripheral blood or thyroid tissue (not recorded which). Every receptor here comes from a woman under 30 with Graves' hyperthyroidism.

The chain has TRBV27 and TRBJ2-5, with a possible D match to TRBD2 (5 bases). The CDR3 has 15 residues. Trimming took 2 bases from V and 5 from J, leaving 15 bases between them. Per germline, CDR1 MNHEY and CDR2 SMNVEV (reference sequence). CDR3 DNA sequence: TGTGCCAGCAGTTTACGAGCGGCTAGTTATGAGACCCAGTACTTC. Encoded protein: CASSLRAASYETQYF.

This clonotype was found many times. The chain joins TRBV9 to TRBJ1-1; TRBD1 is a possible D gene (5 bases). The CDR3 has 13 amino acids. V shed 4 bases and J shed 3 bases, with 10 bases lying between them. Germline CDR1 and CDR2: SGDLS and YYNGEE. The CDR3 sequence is CASSSGTDTEAFF. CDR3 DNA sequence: TGTGCCAGCAGCTCAGGGACGGACACTGAAGCTTTCTTT.

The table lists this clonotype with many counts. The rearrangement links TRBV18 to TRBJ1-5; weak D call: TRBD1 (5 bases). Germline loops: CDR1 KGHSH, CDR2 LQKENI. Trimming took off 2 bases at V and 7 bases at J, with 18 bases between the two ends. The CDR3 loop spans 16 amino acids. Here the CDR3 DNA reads TGTGCCAGCTCACCATCACCTCAGGCGGGACTCCAGCCCCAGCATTTT. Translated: CASSPSPQAGLQPQHF.

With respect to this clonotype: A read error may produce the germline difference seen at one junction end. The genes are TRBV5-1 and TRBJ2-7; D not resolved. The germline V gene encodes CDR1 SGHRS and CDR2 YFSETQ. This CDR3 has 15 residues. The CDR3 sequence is CASSFAETVTSEQHF. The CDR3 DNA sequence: TGCGCCAGCAGCTTCGCCGAGACGGTCACGAGCGAGCAGCACTTC.

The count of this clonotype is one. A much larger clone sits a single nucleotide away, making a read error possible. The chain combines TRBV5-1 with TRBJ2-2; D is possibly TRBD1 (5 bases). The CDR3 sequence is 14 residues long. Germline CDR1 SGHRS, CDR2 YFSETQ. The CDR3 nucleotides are TGCGCCAACAGCCGAGACAGAAGGACCGGGGAGCTGTTTTTT. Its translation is CANSRDRRTGELFF.

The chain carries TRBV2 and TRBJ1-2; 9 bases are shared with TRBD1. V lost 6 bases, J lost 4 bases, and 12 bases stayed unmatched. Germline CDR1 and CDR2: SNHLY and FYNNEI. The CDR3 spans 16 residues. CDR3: CASSQSRDRAAYGYTF. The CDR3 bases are TGTGCCAGCAGCCAGTCCCGGGACAGGGCAGCCTATGGCTACACCTTC.

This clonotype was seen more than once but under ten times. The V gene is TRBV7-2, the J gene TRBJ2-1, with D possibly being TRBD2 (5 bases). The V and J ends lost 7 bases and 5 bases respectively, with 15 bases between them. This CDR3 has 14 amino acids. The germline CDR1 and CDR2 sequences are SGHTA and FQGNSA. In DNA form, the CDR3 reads TGTGCCAGCACCTACCGCCGGGGTGACAATGAGCAGTTCTTC. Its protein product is CASTYRRGDNEQFF.

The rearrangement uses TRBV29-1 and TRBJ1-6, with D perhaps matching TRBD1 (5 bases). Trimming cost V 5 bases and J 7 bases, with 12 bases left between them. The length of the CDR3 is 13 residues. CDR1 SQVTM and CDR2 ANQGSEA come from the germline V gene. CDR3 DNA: TGCAGCGTTAGGGCAGGGACCAATTCACCCCTCCACTTT. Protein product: CSVRAGTNSPLHF.

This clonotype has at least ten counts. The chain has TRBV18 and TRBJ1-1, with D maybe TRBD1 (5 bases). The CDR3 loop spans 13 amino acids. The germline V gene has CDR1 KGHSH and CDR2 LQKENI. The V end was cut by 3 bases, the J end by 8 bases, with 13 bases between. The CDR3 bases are TGTGCCAGCTCACCGTATCAGCGGGGGGAAGCTTTCTTT. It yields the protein CASSPYQRGEAFF.

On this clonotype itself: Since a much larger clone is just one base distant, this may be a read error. The CDR3: CATSDHAVSGANVLTF. CDR3 in DNA: TGTGCCACCAGTGACCACGCCGTCTCTGGGGCCAACGTCCTGACTTTC. The chain joins TRBV24-1 to TRBJ2-6; D not resolved. This CDR3 has 16 amino acids. The germline V gene has CDR1 KGHDR and CDR2 SFDVKD. V gave up 4 bases and J gave up 0 bases, with 9 bases separating them.

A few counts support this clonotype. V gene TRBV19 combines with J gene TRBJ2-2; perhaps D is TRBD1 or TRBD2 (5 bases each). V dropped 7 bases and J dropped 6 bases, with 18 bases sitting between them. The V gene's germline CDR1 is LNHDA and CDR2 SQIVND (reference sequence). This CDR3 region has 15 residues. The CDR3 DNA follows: TGTGCCAGTAAGTCCGGGACGAATCTTGCCGGGGAGCTGTTTTTT. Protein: CASKSGTNLAGELFF.

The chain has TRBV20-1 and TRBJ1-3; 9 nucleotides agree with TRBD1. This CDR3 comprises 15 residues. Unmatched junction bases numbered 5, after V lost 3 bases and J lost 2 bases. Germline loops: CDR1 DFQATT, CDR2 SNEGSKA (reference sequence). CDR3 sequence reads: CSASDRGYTGNTIYF. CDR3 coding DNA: TGCAGTGCTAGTGACAGGGGGTACACTGGAAACACCATATATTTT.

In DNA form, the CDR3 reads TGTGCCAGCACCACAGAGGACGCTCCCAATGAGACCCAGTACTTC. It translates to CASTTEDAPNETQYF. The gene calls are TRBV2 and TRBJ2-5; the D is unclear. This CDR3 is 15 amino acids long. Trimming removed 7 bases at V and 5 bases at J, with 20 bases between. The germline CDR1 and CDR2 sequences are SNHLY and FYNNEI.

Written as DNA, the CDR3 is TGCAGCCACGGGACAGGCACGAATCAGCCCCAGCATTTT. This sequence encodes CSHGTGTNQPQHF. The V call is TRBV29-1, the J call TRBJ1-5; 8 nucleotides line up with TRBD1. Germline assignment: CDR1 SQVTM and CDR2 ANQGSEA. The V and J ends lost 8 bases and 4 bases, in that order; junction bases with no gene match: 7. This CDR3 spans 13 amino acids.

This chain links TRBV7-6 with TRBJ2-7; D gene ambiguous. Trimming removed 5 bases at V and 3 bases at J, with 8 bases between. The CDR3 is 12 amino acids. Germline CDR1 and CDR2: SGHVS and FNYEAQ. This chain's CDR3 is CASSRSFYEQYF. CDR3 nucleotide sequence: TGTGCCAGCAGCCGTAGTTTCTACGAGCAGTACTTC.

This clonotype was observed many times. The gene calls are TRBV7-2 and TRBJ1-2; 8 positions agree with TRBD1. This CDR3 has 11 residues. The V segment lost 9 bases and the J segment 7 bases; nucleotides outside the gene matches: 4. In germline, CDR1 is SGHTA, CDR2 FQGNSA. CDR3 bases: TGTGCCAGGGCCGACAGGGGTGGCTACACCTTC. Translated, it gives CARADRGGYTF.

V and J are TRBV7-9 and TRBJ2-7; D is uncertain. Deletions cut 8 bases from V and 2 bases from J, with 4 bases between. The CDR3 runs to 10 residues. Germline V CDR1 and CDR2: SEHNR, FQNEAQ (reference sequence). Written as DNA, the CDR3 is TGTGCCAGCGCTACCTACGAGCAGTACTTC. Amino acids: CASATYEQYF.

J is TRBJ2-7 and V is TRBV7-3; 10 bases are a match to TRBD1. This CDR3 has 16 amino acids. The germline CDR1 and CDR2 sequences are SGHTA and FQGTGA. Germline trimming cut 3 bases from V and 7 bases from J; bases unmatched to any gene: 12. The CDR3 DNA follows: TGTGCCAGCAGCTTGGCCGGGACAGGGGATTTGTGGGAGCAGTACTTC. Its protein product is CASSLAGTGDLWEQYF.

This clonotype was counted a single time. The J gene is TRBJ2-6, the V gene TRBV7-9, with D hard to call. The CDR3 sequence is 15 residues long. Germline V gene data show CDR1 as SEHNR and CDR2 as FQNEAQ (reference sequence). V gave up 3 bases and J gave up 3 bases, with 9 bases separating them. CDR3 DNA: TGTGCCAGCAGCTTGGTAGGGAATGGGGCCAACGTCCTGACTTTC. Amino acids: CASSLVGNGANVLTF.

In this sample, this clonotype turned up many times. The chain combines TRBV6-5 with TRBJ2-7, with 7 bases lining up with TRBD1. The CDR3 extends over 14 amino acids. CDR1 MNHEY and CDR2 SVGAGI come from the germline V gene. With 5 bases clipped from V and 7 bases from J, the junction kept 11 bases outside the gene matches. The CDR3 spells CASSLRQGIREQYF. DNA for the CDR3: TGTGCCAGCAGTCTCCGACAGGGAATAAGGGAGCAGTACTTC.

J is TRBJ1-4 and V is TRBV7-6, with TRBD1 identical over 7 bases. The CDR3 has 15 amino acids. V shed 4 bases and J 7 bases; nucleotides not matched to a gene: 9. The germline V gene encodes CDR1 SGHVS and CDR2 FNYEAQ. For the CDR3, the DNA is TGTGCCAGCAGCTGGACAGGCAAAAAAGGTGAAAAACTGTTTTTT. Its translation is CASSWTGKKGEKLFF.

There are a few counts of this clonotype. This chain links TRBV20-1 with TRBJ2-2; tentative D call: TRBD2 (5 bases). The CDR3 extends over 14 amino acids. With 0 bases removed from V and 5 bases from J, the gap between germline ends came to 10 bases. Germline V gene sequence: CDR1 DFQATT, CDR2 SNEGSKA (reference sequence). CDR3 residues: CSARDLERTGELFF. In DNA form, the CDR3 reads TGCAGTGCTAGAGATTTGGAGCGGACCGGGGAGCTGTTTTTT.

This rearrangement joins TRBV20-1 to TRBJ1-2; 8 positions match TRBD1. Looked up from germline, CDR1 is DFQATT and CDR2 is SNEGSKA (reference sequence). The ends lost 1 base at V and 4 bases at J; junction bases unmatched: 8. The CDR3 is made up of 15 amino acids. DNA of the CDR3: TGCAGTGCTAGAGCCACCGGGACAGGCACCTATGGCTACACCTTC. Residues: CSARATGTGTYGYTF.

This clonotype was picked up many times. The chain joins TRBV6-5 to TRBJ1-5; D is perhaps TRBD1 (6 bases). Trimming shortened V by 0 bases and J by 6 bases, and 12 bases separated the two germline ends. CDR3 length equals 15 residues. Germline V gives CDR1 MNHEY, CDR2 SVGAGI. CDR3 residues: CASSYSTPRGQPQHF. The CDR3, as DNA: TGTGCCAGCAGTTACTCGACCCCCAGGGGTCAGCCCCAGCATTTT.

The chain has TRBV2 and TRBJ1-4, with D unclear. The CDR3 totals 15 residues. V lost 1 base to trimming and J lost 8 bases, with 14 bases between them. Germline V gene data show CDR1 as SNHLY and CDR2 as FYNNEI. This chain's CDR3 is CASSEGGGFGEKLFF. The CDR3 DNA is TGTGCCAGCAGTGAAGGGGGAGGGTTTGGAGAAAAACTGTTTTTT. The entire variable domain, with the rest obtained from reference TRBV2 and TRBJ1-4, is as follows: EPEVTQTPSHQVTQMGQEVILRCVPISNHLYFYWYRQILGQKVEFLVSFYNNEISEKSEIFDDQFSVERPDGSNFTLKIRSTKLEDSAMYFCASSEGGGFGEKLFFGSGTQLSVL.

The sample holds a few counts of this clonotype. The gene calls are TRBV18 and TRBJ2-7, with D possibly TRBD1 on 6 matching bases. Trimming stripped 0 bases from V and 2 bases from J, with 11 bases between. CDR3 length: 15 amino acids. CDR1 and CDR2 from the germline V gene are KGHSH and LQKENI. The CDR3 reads CASSPPSDRTYEQYF. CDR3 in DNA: TGTGCCAGCTCACCACCGTCCGACAGGACCTACGAGCAGTACTTC.